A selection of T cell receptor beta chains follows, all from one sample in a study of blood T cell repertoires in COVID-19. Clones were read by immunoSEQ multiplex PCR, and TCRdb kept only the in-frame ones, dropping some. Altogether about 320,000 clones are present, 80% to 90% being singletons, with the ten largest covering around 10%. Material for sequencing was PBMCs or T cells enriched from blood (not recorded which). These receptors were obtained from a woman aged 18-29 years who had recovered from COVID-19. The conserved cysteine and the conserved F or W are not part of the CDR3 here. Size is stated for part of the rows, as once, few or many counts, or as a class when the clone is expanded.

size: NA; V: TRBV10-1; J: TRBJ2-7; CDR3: ASSEDPGTGPLGKY
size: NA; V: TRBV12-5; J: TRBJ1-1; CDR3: ASGLVLAGLNTEAF
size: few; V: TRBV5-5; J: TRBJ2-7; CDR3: ASSHMKLALSYEQY
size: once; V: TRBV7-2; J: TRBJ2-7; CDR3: ASSHHRVDYEQY
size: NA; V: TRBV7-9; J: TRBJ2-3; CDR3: ASSPYDIADTQY
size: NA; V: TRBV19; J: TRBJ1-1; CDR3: ASTVRDNTEAF
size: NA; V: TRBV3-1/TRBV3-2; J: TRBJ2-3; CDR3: ASSDNRGRGSGRITDTQY
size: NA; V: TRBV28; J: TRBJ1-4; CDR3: ASSPTDLNEKLF
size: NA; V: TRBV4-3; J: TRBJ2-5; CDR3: ASSQQRQETQY
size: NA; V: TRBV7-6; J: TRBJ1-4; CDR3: ASSLTGTNEKLF
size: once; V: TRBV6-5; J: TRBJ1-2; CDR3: ASGAALDYGYT
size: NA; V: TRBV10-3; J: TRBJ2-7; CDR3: AISDPNVRRTFYEQY
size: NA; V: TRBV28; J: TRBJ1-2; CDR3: ASSFLIGGPSNYGYT
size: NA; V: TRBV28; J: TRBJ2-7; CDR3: ASSTSGVYEQY
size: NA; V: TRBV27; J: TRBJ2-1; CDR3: ASSPPLTGGGNEQF
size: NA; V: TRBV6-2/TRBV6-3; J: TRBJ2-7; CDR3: ASSYTRGLVNEQY
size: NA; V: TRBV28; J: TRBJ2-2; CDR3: ASSFGGHTGELF
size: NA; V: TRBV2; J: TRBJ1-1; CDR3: ATHLYIGGSTF
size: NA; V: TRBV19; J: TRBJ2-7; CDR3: ASSIQRGTYEQY
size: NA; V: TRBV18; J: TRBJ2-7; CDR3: ASSPESGGLYEQY
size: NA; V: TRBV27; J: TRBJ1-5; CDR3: ASSLVRGNQPQH
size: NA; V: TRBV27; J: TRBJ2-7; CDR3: ATHSSGDEQY
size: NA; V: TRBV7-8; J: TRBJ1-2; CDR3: ASSSRLARYGYT
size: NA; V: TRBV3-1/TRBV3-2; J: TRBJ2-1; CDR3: ASSQDIKGGLRNEQF
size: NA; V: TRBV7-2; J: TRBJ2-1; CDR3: ASSLVRLAGGLINEQF
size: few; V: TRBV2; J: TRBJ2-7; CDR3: ASSDSGSSYEQY
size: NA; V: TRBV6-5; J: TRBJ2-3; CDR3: ASSPERWGTDTQY
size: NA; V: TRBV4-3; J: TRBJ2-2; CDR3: ASSGGVGELF
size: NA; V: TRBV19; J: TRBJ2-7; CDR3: ASSIPGVRDEQY
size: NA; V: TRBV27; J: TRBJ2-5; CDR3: ASRMRIADQETQY
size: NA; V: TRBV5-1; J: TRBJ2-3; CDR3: ASSLGTSGTDTQY
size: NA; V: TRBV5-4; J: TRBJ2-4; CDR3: ASSLSGSYIQY
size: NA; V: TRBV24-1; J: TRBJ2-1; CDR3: ATSDPRGAGNEQF
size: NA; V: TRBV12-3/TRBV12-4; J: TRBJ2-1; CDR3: ASSEDTGYEQF
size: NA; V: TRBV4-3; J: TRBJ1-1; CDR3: ASSQDRAGSDEAF
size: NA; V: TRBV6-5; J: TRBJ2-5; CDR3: ASRLGQWETQY
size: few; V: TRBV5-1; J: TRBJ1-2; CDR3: ASSGKGTDNFGYT
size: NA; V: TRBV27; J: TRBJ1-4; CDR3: ASSFQGAGEKLF
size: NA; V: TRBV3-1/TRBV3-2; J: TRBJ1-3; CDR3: ASSPQGGVSGNTIY
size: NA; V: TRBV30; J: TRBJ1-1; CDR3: AWFPGGALGTEAF
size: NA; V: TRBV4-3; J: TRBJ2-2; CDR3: ASSLGSFDTGELF
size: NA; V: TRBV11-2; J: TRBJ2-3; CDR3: ASSPRGASRDTQY
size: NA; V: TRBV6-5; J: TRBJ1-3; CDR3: ASSLTGSGNTIY
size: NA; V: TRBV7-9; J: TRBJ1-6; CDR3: ASSIGGGHYNSPLH
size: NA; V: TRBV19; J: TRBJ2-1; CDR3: ASSSQAPNNEQF